Listed here are 15 T cell receptor beta chains from one sample, sequenced in a study of OX40 agonist ivuxolimab in advanced cancers. Repertoires were generated with immunoSEQ multiplex PCR, while TCRdb's copy carries only in-frame clones and drops some. The data contain tens of thousands of clones, more than 80% of them singletons. The sample in question was CD4+ or CD8+ T cells sorted from blood, obtained in a trial of the OX40 agonist ivuxolimab. These receptor sequences come from an adult with an advanced solid tumor such as melanoma, head and neck, liver or kidney cancer.

In this sample, this clone turned up a few times. The gene calls are TRBV11-1 and TRBJ2-7; possibly TRBD1 for D (7 bases). Germline CDR1 reads SGHAT; CDR2 reads FQDESV (reference sequence). V lost 3 bases, J lost 7 bases, and 16 bases lay in between. The CDR3 is 14 amino acids. Here the CDR3 reads CASSFSQGTYEQYF. The DNA of the CDR3 is TGTGCCAGCAGCTTCTCACAGGGGACTTATGAGCAGTACTTC.

The chain has TRBV7-6 and TRBJ2-7; perhaps TRBD2 as D (5 bases). The CDR3 covers 15 residues. Germline V gene lookup returns CDR1 SGHVS and CDR2 FNYEAQ. V was clipped by 3 bases and J by 2 bases, with 14 bases between them. The CDR3 nucleotides read TGTGCCAGCAGCTTTTTCCGGGGTCCTGCCTACGAGCAGTACTTC. Translating gives CASSFFRGPAYEQYF.

V gene TRBV28 combines with J gene TRBJ2-2; 10 bases agree with TRBD2. The CDR3 totals 16 residues. The ends lost 5 bases at V and 4 bases at J; junction bases unmatched: 7. Per germline, CDR1 MDHEN and CDR2 SYDVKM. DNA of the CDR3: TGTGCCAGCAGTATTCTAGCGGGAGCACTCACCGGGGAGCTGTTTTTT. Translation: CASSILAGALTGELFF.

V gene TRBV7-3 combines with J gene TRBJ2-1; the D is unclear. Deletions cut 2 bases from V and 0 bases from J, with 8 bases between. Germline loops: CDR1 SGHTA, CDR2 FQGTGA. The length of the CDR3 is 15 residues. The DNA for the CDR3 is TGTGCCAGCAGCTTAGACTCTAGCTCCTACAATGAGCAGTTCTTC. It translates to CASSLDSSSYNEQFF.

In the case of this clone: A junction end diverges from the germline sequence, so it may reflect a read error. The chain combines TRBV30 with TRBJ2-5; possibly TRBD1 for D (5 bases). Germline CDR1 is GTSNPN and CDR2 is SVGIG (reference sequence). The length of the CDR3 is 11 residues. In nucleotides, the CDR3 is TGTGCCTGGAGTGTAGGGGCTATCAGGCACTTC. It encodes CAWSVGAIRHF.

The chain combines TRBV5-1 with TRBJ2-1, with 15 positions matching TRBD2. Germline values: CDR1 SGHRS, CDR2 YFSETQ. The CDR3 contains 17 residues. V lost 4 bases, J lost 1 base, and 3 bases stayed unmatched. The CDR3 loop reads CASSPGTSGRSYNEQFF. The DNA of the CDR3 is TGCGCCAGCAGCCCAGGGACTAGCGGGAGGTCCTACAATGAGCAGTTCTTC.

The chain links TRBV9 to TRBJ2-2, with D possibly being TRBD1 (5 bases). V was pared by 0 bases and J by 7 bases, with 10 bases between. This CDR3 region has 14 residues. Germline CDR1 and CDR2: SGDLS and YYNGEE. CDR3 protein: CASSVEYRGGELFF. CDR3 DNA sequence: TGTGCCAGCAGCGTAGAATATAGGGGCGGGGAGCTGTTTTTT.

V gene TRBV4-1 combines with J gene TRBJ2-3; TRBD2 might be the D (6 bases). Between the trimmed V and J ends, which lost 4 bases and 0 bases, there was a span of 11 bases. CDR1 is MGHRA and CDR2 is YSYEKL in the germline V gene. CDR3 length: 15 residues. CDR3 DNA sequence: TGCGCCAGCAGCCCCGTAGCGGAAAGCACAGATACGCAGTATTTT. Translated: CASSPVAESTDTQYF.

Concerning this clone: One junction end does not reproduce the germline sequence, and a read error may be involved. The gene calls are TRBV7-9 and TRBJ1-2; D unclear. This CDR3 contains 15 residues. Germline V gene sequence: CDR1 SEHNR, CDR2 FQNEAQ (reference sequence). The CDR3 coding sequence is TGTGCCAGCAGCCTAGCCCCATCGGTAGATAATGGCTACACCTTC. It translates to CASSLAPSVDNGYTF.

The V call is TRBV4-1, the J call TRBJ2-1; 8 bases are a match to TRBD2. Germline values: CDR1 MGHRA, CDR2 YSYEKL. The ends lost 0 bases at V and 0 bases at J; junction bases unmatched: 7. The CDR3 has 18 residues. The DNA for the CDR3 is TGCGCCAGCAGCCAAGATCCCCCACTAGCGGCCTCCTACAATGAGCAGTTCTTC. Translation gives CASSQDPPLAASYNEQFF.

The chain uses TRBV7-3 and TRBJ2-5; perhaps D is TRBD1 or TRBD2 (5 bases each). Germline V gene lookup returns CDR1 SGHTA and CDR2 FQGTGA. The CDR3 has 15 residues. Trimming left V 5 bases short and J 2 bases short, with 15 bases between. The CDR3 reads CASSLGAGLQETQYF. The DNA of the CDR3 is TGTGCCAGCAGCCTCGGGGCAGGGCTACAAGAGACCCAGTACTTC.

This rearrangement joins TRBV7-9 to TRBJ2-1, with 11 bases matching TRBD1. Germline CDR1 and CDR2: SEHNR and FQNEAQ (reference sequence). The CDR3 contains 15 residues. After removal of 4 bases from V and 4 bases from J, the junction contained 3 bases not matched to a gene. The CDR3 coding sequence is TGTGCCAGCAGCTCGGGGACAGGGGGATACAATGAGCAGTTCTTC. The encoded protein is CASSSGTGGYNEQFF.

The chain couples TRBV7-9 to TRBJ2-5; the D is unclear. The CDR3 covers 12 residues. The V and J ends lost 5 bases and 5 bases respectively, with 9 bases between them. The V gene's germline CDR1 is SEHNR and CDR2 FQNEAQ (reference sequence). As DNA, the CDR3 is TGTGCCAGCAGCCCACCTTCGGAGACCCAGTACTTC. Its translation: CASSPPSETQYF.

This sequence joins TRBV7-9 and TRBJ2-2; 10 positions match TRBD2. The CDR3 totals 16 residues. The germline gives CDR1 SEHNR, CDR2 FQNEAQ (reference sequence). Trimming at V came to 5 bases and at J to 3 bases, leaving 6 bases not matched to a gene. DNA of the CDR3: TGTGCCAGCAGCCCAGAGACTAGCGGGTACACCGGGGAGCTGTTTTTT. Its protein is CASSPETSGYTGELFF.

This chain links TRBV18 with TRBJ2-7; D might be TRBD1 (5 bases). In germline, CDR1 is KGHSH, CDR2 LQKENI. V lost 3 bases to trimming and J lost 1 base, with 10 bases between them. The CDR3 has 14 residues. The CDR3 reads CASSPTASSYEQYF. The CDR3 DNA sequence: TGTGCCAGCTCACCGACAGCATCATCCTACGAGCAGTACTTC.